The rows below give T cell receptor beta chains drawn from one sample of a study of blood T cell repertoires in COVID-19. Some clones are missing from TCRdb's copy, which holds only in-frame ones; the method was immunoSEQ multiplex PCR. Among some 350,000 clones, approximately 91% were seen once, and the ten largest hold about 7%. Sequencing input: peripheral blood. These receptors were taken from a woman aged 70-85 years with COVID-19, enrolled during active disease. The CDR3 runs from the conserved cysteine through the conserved F or W. The D gene is left open where the match is weak. Some rows have no size entry. The others give once, few or many, or a class for an expanded clone.

abundance	v_gene	d_gene	j_gene	CDR3aa	CDR3nt
.	TRBV5-1	.	TRBJ1-3	CASSLGTSGNTIYF	TGCGCCAGCAGCTTGGGGACAAGTGGAAACACCATATATTTT
.	TRBV6-5	.	TRBJ2-2	CASSPGVRTGELFF	TGTGCCAGCAGCCCAGGGGTCCGCACCGGGGAGCTGTTTTTT
.	TRBV5-1	TRBD1	TRBJ1-2	CASSLEDRVGGYTF	TGCGCCAGCAGCTTGGAGGACAGGGTGGGTGGCTACACCTTC
.	TRBV5-1	TRBD1	TRBJ2-6	CASSLDRGILVSGANVLTF	TGCGCCAGCAGCTTGGACAGGGGAATTTTAGTCTCTGGGGCCAACGTCCTGACTTTC
.	TRBV5-6	.	TRBJ1-1	CASSSVRSGLRDTEAFF	TGTGCCAGCAGCTCCGTTCGGTCGGGTCTTCGGGACACTGAAGCTTTCTTT
.	TRBV28	.	TRBJ1-5	CASSLEGQPQHF	TGTGCCAGCAGCTTAGAGGGTCAGCCCCAGCATTTT
.	TRBV2	.	TRBJ1-4	CASIPGLSFDEKLFF	TGTGCCAGCATTCCAGGACTAAGTTTCGATGAAAAACTGTTTTTT
.	TRBV10-3	TRBD2	TRBJ2-7	CAISDHGTSGDPSYEQYF	TGTGCCATCAGTGACCACGGAACTAGCGGGGACCCCTCCTACGAGCAGTACTTC
.	TRBV28	TRBD1	TRBJ1-6	CASTFYLGQEEGSSYNSPLHF	TGTGCCAGCACCTTCTACCTGGGACAGGAGGAGGGCAGCTCCTATAATTCACCCCTCCACTTT
once	TRBV28	TRBD1	TRBJ1-1	CASSLLVGTDEAFF	TGTGCCAGCAGTTTATTGGTAGGGACAGATGAAGCTTTCTTT
.	TRBV10-3	TRBD1	TRBJ1-1	CAISESRGPNTEAFF	TGTGCCATCAGTGAGTCCAGGGGGCCAAACACTGAAGCTTTCTTT
.	TRBV6-5	TRBD1	TRBJ1-1	CASRGGTGNTEAFF	TGTGCCAGCAGGGGCGGGACAGGGAACACTGAAGCTTTCTTT
.	TRBV7-2	.	TRBJ1-6	CASSLKIPGSDSPLHF	TGTGCCAGCAGCTTAAAGATTCCGGGGTCGGATTCACCCCTCCACTTT
.	TRBV7-2	.	TRBJ1-1	CASSLRGQNTEAFF	TGTGCCAGCAGCTTGCGGGGGCAGAACACTGAAGCTTTCTTT
.	TRBV6-6	TRBD1	TRBJ2-1	CASSYSTGDEQFF	TGTGCCAGCAGTTACTCGACAGGGGATGAGCAGTTCTTC
.	TRBV5-4	TRBD1	TRBJ1-2	CASSSGQGNYGYTF	TGTGCCAGCAGCTCCGGACAGGGCAACTATGGCTACACCTTC
.	TRBV24-1	.	TRBJ1-5	CATSDLGNQPQHF	TGTGCCACCAGTGACCTCGGTAATCAGCCCCAGCATTTT
once	TRBV7-9	TRBD1	TRBJ1-5	CASSRTGDNQPQHF	TGTGCCAGCAGTCGGACAGGGGATAATCAGCCCCAGCATTTT
.	TRBV7-2	TRBD1	TRBJ2-3	CASSPDRVEDTQYF	TGTGCCAGCAGCCCTGACAGGGTGGAAGATACGCAGTATTTT
.	TRBV4-2	TRBD2	TRBJ2-7	CASSQEAGGAYEQYF	TGTGCCAGCAGCCAAGAAGCGGGGGGTGCCTACGAGCAGTACTTC
.	TRBV6-1	.	TRBJ1-2	CASSEATDYTF	TGTGCCAGCAGTGAAGCGACAGACTACACCTTC
.	TRBV5-4	TRBD1	TRBJ2-5	CASSFPGTAFGETQYF	TGTGCCAGCAGCTTCCCCGGGACAGCTTTCGGAGAGACCCAGTACTTC
.	TRBV19	.	TRBJ1-1	CASSVPGMNTEAFF	TGTGCCAGTAGCGTACCAGGCATGAACACTGAAGCTTTCTTT
.	TRBV18	TRBD1	TRBJ1-1	CASSPAGGRDTEAFF	TGTGCCAGCTCACCAGCAGGGGGAAGAGACACTGAAGCTTTCTTT
.	TRBV7-3	.	TRBJ2-3	CASSPQGSTDTQYF	TGTGCCAGCAGCCCACAGGGTAGCACAGATACGCAGTATTTT
.	TRBV28	.	TRBJ2-6	CASSLDQASSGANVLTF	TGTGCCAGCAGTTTAGACCAGGCGAGCTCTGGGGCCAACGTCCTGACTTTC
.	TRBV5-1	.	TRBJ2-1	CASSLGPPSDEQFF	TGCGCCAGCAGCTTGGGACCCCCGAGCGATGAGCAGTTCTTC
.	TRBV4-1	TRBD2	TRBJ2-3	CASSQTGTSRFLSTDTQYF	TGCGCCAGCAGCCAAACCGGGACTAGTAGATTTTTAAGCACAGATACGCAGTATTTT
.	TRBV6-6	TRBD2	TRBJ2-1	CATSAGGGYNEQFF	TGTGCCACCAGTGCGGGGGGTGGTTACAATGAGCAGTTCTTC
.	TRBV18	TRBD1	TRBJ1-5	CASSPETGLDNQPQHF	TGTGCCAGCTCACCCGAGACAGGGTTGGATAATCAGCCCCAGCATTTT
few	TRBV10-1	.	TRBJ1-1	CASSESGFPAFF	TGCGCCAGCAGTGAGTCTGGCTTCCCGGCTTTCTTT
few	TRBV4-2	.	TRBJ1-5	CASSFQGNQPQHF	TGTGCCAGCAGCTTCCAGGGAAACCAGCCCCAGCATTTT
.	TRBV5-4	TRBD1	TRBJ1-1	CASSMTGGGTEAFF	TGTGCCAGCAGCATGACAGGGGGAGGCACTGAAGCTTTCTTT
.	TRBV19	TRBD1	TRBJ1-4	CASSISRGRRLTNEKLFF	TGTGCCAGTAGTATATCAAGGGGGCGGCGGTTAACTAATGAAAAACTGTTTTTT
.	TRBV4-2	TRBD1	TRBJ1-2	CASSQEGTGLSTGGYTF	TGTGCCAGCAGCCAAGAAGGGACAGGGCTGAGTACAGGGGGCTACACCTTC
few	TRBV19	.	TRBJ1-4	CASSITQGPNEKLFF	TGTGCCAGTAGTATCACACAGGGCCCTAATGAAAAACTGTTTTTT
.	TRBV30	.	TRBJ1-1	CAWGDSWNTEAFF	TGTGCCTGGGGGGACTCCTGGAACACTGAAGCTTTCTTT